A selection of T cell receptor beta chains follows, all from one sample in a study of Tregs in tolerant kidney transplant recipients. Using immunoSEQ multiplex PCR, the repertoire was profiled, and TCRdb retains in-frame clones only, with some absent. The sample lists about 240,000 clones; 80% to 85% were seen once. Specimen: CD4+ T cells from blood. The receptor source for this set is a human donor in good health. The CDR3 runs from the conserved cysteine through the conserved F or W. A D gene is named only where the DNA matches it firmly. The size entry is marked missing in some rows and otherwise reads once, few, many or a size class.

TRBD1	.	TRBJ1-5	TRBV6-6	CASTQQGVQPQHF	TGTGCCAGCACCCAGCAGGGGGTGCAGCCCCAGCATTTT
.	.	TRBJ1-4	TRBV27	CASGRQVPTNEKLFF	TGTGCCAGCGGAAGACAGGTTCCAACTAATGAAAAACTGTTTTTT
.	.	TRBJ2-7	TRBV9	CASSVAKGEQYF	TGTGCCAGCAGCGTAGCTAAGGGCGAGCAGTACTTC
.	once	TRBJ2-5	TRBV5-1	CASSLRPLGGAVETQYF	TGCGCCAGCAGCTTGCGGCCCCTAGGGGGGGCAGTTGAGACCCAGTACTTC
.	.	TRBJ2-4	TRBV19	CASSSSRQAWGKNIQYF	TGTGCCAGTAGTTCCTCCCGACAGGCCTGGGGGAAAAACATTCAGTACTTC
TRBD1	.	TRBJ1-1	TRBV4-1	CASSRGTGRLNTEAFF	TGCGCCAGCAGCCGGGGGACAGGGCGCTTGAACACTGAAGCTTTCTTT
TRBD1	.	TRBJ1-2	TRBV11-2	CASSPRTGSSYGYTF	TGTGCCAGCAGCCCTCGGACAGGGAGCAGCTATGGCTACACCTTC
.	.	TRBJ1-2	TRBV12-2	CASRWRDRPNYGYTF	TGTGCAAGTCGCTGGAGGGACAGGCCCAACTATGGCTACACCTTC
.	.	TRBJ2-7	TRBV6-1	CASSAPRADLSSYEQYF	TGTGCCAGCAGTGCCCCTCGGGCGGACCTAAGCTCCTACGAGCAGTACTTC
TRBD1	.	TRBJ1-6	TRBV27	CASSFRRGNSPLHF	TGTGCCAGCAGTTTCCGCAGGGGGAATTCACCCCTCCACTTT
.	.	TRBJ2-7	TRBV5-4	CASTRGGNSYEQYF	TGTGCCAGCACCCGTGGAGGGAACTCCTACGAGCAGTACTTC
.	.	TRBJ2-7	TRBV7-9	CASSFDPGTPILRYEQYF	TGTGCCAGCAGCTTTGACCCTGGGACCCCTATACTCCGATACGAGCAGTACTTC
TRBD1	few	TRBJ1-2	TRBV2	CASSVGRGVGYGYTF	TGTGCCAGCAGTGTGGGCAGGGGGGTTGGCTATGGCTACACCTTC
TRBD2	.	TRBJ2-5	TRBV13	CASSLGGLAGGFQETQYF	TGTGCCAGCAGCTTAGGTGGACTAGCGGGGGGCTTCCAAGAGACCCAGTACTTC
.	.	TRBJ1-1	TRBV25-1	CASMGNTEAFF	TGTGCCAGCATGGGGAACACTGAAGCTTTCTTT
.	.	TRBJ1-6	TRBV5-1	CASSLGQEGNSPLHF	TGCGCCAGCAGCTTGGGGCAGGAAGGTAATTCACCCCTCCACTTT
.	once	TRBJ2-1	TRBV11-2	CASSPASYNEQFF	TGTGCCAGCAGCCCCGCCTCCTACAATGAGCAGTTCTTC
.	.	TRBJ1-2	TRBV11-1	CASSFRQVGYTF	TGTGCCAGCAGCTTTCGGCAAGTGGGCTACACCTTC
TRBD1	few	TRBJ2-7	TRBV25-1	CASSGSQGQGTYEQYF	TGTGCCAGCAGTGGTAGCCAGGGACAGGGAACCTACGAGCAGTACTTC
.	.	TRBJ2-2	TRBV29-1	CSAQVEGGTVGELFF	TGCAGCGCCCAAGTGGAGGGTGGAACTGTCGGGGAGCTGTTTTTT
.	.	TRBJ2-7	TRBV19	CASSRGQGYEQYF	TGTGCCAGTAGCCGGGGCCAGGGCTACGAGCAGTACTTC
.	.	TRBJ2-3	TRBV14	CASSPYRGYTDTQYF	TGTGCCAGCAGCCCTTACCGGGGCTATACAGATACGCAGTATTTT
.	.	TRBJ2-1	TRBV7-2	CASSFGGGGREQFF	TGTGCCAGCAGCTTTGGAGGAGGGGGCCGGGAGCAGTTCTTC
TRBD2	.	TRBJ2-3	TRBV30	CAWSEAGGRTQYF	TGTGCCTGGAGTGAAGCGGGAGGGCGAACGCAGTATTTT
.	.	TRBJ2-7	TRBV13	CASSLISSSYEQYF	TGTGCCAGCAGCTTAATCTCCAGCTCCTACGAGCAGTACTTC
TRBD1	.	TRBJ1-1	TRBV6-5	CASSPAGGFLEAFF	TGTGCCAGCAGCCCTGCAGGGGGCTTCTTAGAAGCTTTCTTT
.	.	TRBJ2-7	TRBV5-4	CASSLERKNEQYF	TGTGCCAGCAGCCTGGAGCGGAAGAACGAGCAGTACTTC
.	.	TRBJ1-4	TRBV5-1	CASSPSRFSTNEKLFF	TGCGCCAGCAGCCCTTCCCGCTTTTCAACTAATGAAAAACTGTTTTTT